A single sample is the source of the 2 T cell receptor beta chains below, sequenced in a study of OX40 agonist ivuxolimab in advanced cancers. Libraries were built with the immunoSEQ multiplex PCR assay. The clones in this table, taken by TCRdb from immuneACCESS, are in-frame only. Not every clone is retained; where verified, under half of the shortfall comes from an unresolved V gene, and the cause of the rest is unknown. For this sample there are about 130,000 clones; around 93% appear just once. The ten largest account for under 0.9% of the sample. Here the sequenced sample was CD4+ or CD8+ T cells sorted from blood, taken in a trial of the OX40 agonist ivuxolimab. These receptors came from an adult with an advanced solid tumor such as melanoma, head and neck, liver or kidney cancer.

The rearrangement links TRBV7-6 to TRBJ2-1; 8 bases align to TRBD2. V shed 7 bases, J shed 12 bases, and the junction held 14 bases outside the gene matches. The CDR3 runs to 14 residues. Germline CDR1 and CDR2: SGHVS and FNYEAQ. The CDR3 loop reads CASTPGSGSTGQFF. Written as DNA, the CDR3 is TGTGCCAGCACCCCAGGGAGCGGGAGCACAGGGCAGTTCTTC.

This clone was detected once. The chain links TRBV7-9 to TRBJ1-4, with D maybe TRBD1 (5 bases). V was pared by 1 base and J by 8 bases, with 8 bases between. This CDR3 is built from 13 residues. The germline V gene encodes CDR1 SEHNR and CDR2 FQNEAQ (reference sequence). CDR3 nucleotides: TGTGCCAGCAGCTTAGGTCAGGGAGAAAAACTGTTTTTT. Amino acid sequence: CASSLGQGEKLFF.